Below, one T cell receptor (beta chain) is given with its context. This clonotype was seen at least ten times. Its cognate antigen has yet to be identified. No quality values exist for individual bases; no much larger clone is one base distant. Its CDR3 holds 14 amino acids, cysteine through phenylalanine. Here the CDR3 DNA is all that survives: 42 bases in frame from base 1. V gives up 2 bases and J gives up 15 bases, and the segment between their germline ends measures 20 bases. CDR1 and CDR2, looked up from the germline V gene, are LGHNT and FRNRAP. This sample is drawn from a study of breast tumors, draining lymph nodes, adjacent tissues (dated by TCRdb to between 2015 and 2016). Study-wide context: Breast cancer patients provided tumor, adjacent nontumor tissue and axillary lymph nodes, and the study compared the TCR beta repertoires across these three sources. In human breast cancer, the study set out to assess how tumor, surrounding tissue and draining lymph node repertoires relate to one another and whether T cells might be exchanged between them.

The listed sequencing device is Illumina HiSeq 2000. TCR beta chain libraries were generated through multiplex PCR amplification. High-throughput sequencing was used to analyze the amplified TCR beta chain products. TCRdb trimmed the raw reads at Q25, called clones with MiXCR and kept productive beta chains. Every distinct CDR3 protein forms one entry, paired with its most common genes and DNA. This sample holds over 60,000 distinct CDR3 sequences; over 40% were observed only once. The ten largest clones add up to almost 8.5% of the sample. The research as a whole found: The conclusion that tumor T cells originate in lymph nodes was presented as consistent with a hypothesis rather than as directly demonstrated. T-cell repertoire diversity in tumors was found to be lower than in lymph nodes but higher than in nontumor tissue, and preferential V and J gene usage was observed. A scenario in which most tumor T cells derive from the lymph node and then expand within tumor tissue was judged to be consistent with the data. In luminal-like breast cancer, tumor and nontumor tissue repertoires resembled each other significantly more than in basal-like breast cancer.

Specimen: breast tumor tissue. The clonotype comes from a female donor with breast cancer. Some clones in this sample may be carry-over from other donors' samples. Recombination connected TRBV12-5 to TRBJ2-1, with the D gene call left open. The CDR3 reads as follows: CASGLSARTDVGFF. The base sequence is TGTGCTAGTGGTTTGTCAGCTCGGACCGATGTTGGGTTCTTC.